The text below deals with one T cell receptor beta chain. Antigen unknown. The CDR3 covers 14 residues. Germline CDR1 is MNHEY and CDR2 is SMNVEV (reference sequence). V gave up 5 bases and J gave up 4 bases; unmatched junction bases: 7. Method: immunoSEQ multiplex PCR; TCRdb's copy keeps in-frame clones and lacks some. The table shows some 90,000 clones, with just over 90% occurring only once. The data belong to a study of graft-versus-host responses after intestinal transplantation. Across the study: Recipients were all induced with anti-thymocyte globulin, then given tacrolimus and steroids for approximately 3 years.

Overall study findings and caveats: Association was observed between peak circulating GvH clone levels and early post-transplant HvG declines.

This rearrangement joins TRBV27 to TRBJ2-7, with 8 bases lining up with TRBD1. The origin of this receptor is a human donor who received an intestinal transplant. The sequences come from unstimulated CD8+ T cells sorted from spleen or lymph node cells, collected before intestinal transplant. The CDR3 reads CASSPGQDQYEQYF. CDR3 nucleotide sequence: TGTGCCAGCAGTCCGGGACAGGATCAATACGAGCAGTACTTC.